Below, one T cell receptor (beta chain) is given with its context. In the authors' methods: Counts of nucleated cells, estimated from reference gene primer amplification, were obtained. Data came from immunoSEQ multiplex PCR; TCRdb stores just in-frame clones and leaves some out. For V, J and clone size, that table is used; D and trimming come from the DNA. The sample yields about 280,000 clones, around 90% seen once. This CDR3 region has 15 residues. Germline V lookup: CDR1 SGHNT, CDR2 YYREEE (reference sequence). Losses at the gene ends were 0 bases for V and 1 base for J; bases not matched to a gene: 0. The record originates from a study of blood T cell repertoires in COVID-19. Study summary: From the United States, Italy and Spain came samples of acute and convalescent COVID-19.

Sequenced: peripheral blood. This TCR derives from a man between 18 and 29 years old with active or convalescent COVID-19. The rearrangement joins TRBV5-4 to TRBJ1-1, with 10 bases matching TRBD1. The CDR3 sequence: CASSLGTGGNTEAFF. For the CDR3, the DNA is TGTGCCAGCAGCTTGGGGACAGGGGGGAACACTGAAGCTTTCTTT.